Listed here is a single T cell receptor (beta chain). Its antigen remains undetermined. No clone much larger than this one lies a single base away; base qualities are absent. This sample stems from a study of PD-1 blockade in classical Hodgkin lymphoma (TCRdb year 2020). At the level of the whole study: Nivolumab dosing was 3 mg/kg intravenously every 2 weeks, continuing until either disease progression or unacceptable toxicity. The study used TCR beta sequencing and CyTOF to define a peripheral blood immune signature of response to PD-1 blockade in classical Hodgkin lymphoma.

Genomic DNA was isolated using the Qiagen DNeasy kit from unsorted PBMCs as well as from negatively selected CD4+ and CD8+ fractions. TCR beta CDR3 regions were amplified by immunoSEQ multiplex PCR using primers annealing to V and J segments. A synthetic immune receptor repertoire was used to minimize amplification bias, and any residual bias was removed computationally once sequencing was done. The original pipeline was this. Repertoire diversity was quantified as the Shannon entropy index using custom Python scripts. Unsorted, CD4+ and CD8+ repertoires were analyzed separately, except in combined analyses where CD4+ and CD8+ sequences were merged in silico. Clonal expansion was defined as at least a 2-fold frequency increase after treatment relative to C1D1, with a pseudocount of 0.5 for undetected baseline clones. Clones with 0 or 1 copy at C1D1 were classified as singleton clones, and clones with 2 or more copies were classified as non-singleton clones. By matching protein sequences in sorted samples from the same patient, clones expanded in unsorted samples were annotated as CD4+, CD8+ or unknown. Diversity changes from C1D1 to C4D1 were tested in paired samples using Wilcoxon tests. TCRdb's version of the immuneACCESS table is confined to in-frame rearrangements and falls short of the full clone set. An unresolved V gene accounts for under half of the shortfall where checked; the remainder is of unknown origin. V and J calls and clone size are those listed in that table; D and trimming were worked out from the DNA. This sample comprises 6,000 to 10,000 clones, more than 75% of them detected only once. The ten biggest clones cover roughly 46% of the sample.

What the authors observed across the whole study: The study was limited to a single clinical trial cohort, and causes of repertoire differences, possibly disease activity or prior therapy, remained undefined. Baseline TCR diversity was reported to be lower in newly diagnosed patients than in healthy donors, and even lower in relapsed/refractory patients. Trial patients with a complete response had baseline diversity similar to that of newly diagnosed patients, while partial responders and progressors had significantly lower diversity. By C4D1, a significant rise was seen in CD4+ TCR diversity but not in CD8+ TCR diversity (p=0.0027 vs p=0.16), and the rise was most apparent among complete responders (p=0.02). Diversity was lower in patients who began nivolumab less than 1 year after ASCT, so these patients were left out of later analyses to avoid confounding by immune reconstitution.

The intended sense of this specimen's time point label: cycle 4 day 1 (C4D1), after more than five weeks of nivolumab. Every trial patient had relapsed following autologous stem cell transplantation, and prior brentuximab vedotin exposure was what differed among cohorts A, B and C. The trial cohort comprised 56 patients with relapsed/refractory classical Hodgkin lymphoma whose best overall responses were complete response, partial response or progressive disease. Trial patients were treated with single-agent nivolumab in the multi-cohort phase II CheckMate 205 trial. An independent review committee assessed best overall response by applying the 2007 International Working Group response criteria. Trial PBMCs were collected immediately before nivolumab initiation (C1D1) and during therapy at cycle 2 day 1 and cycle 4 day 1. Peripheral blood was collected in 8 mL Vacutainer Cell Preparation Tubes, from which PBMCs were isolated by centrifugation and then cryopreserved.

V and J are trimmed by 3 bases and 8 bases, and the gene matches miss 13 bases of the junction. Via the germline V gene, CDR1 is MDHEN and CDR2 SYDVKM. The CDR3, from cysteine to phenylalanine, totals 16 residues. Only the CDR3 DNA stays, 48 bases, in frame from base 1. The material was peripheral blood mononuclear cells (PBMCs), obtained before the fourth cycle of nivolumab. The chain links TRBV28 with TRBJ2-1, and 7 junction bases match TRBD2. The source is a human donor with classical Hodgkin lymphoma. At the DNA level, the sequence is TGTGCCAGCAGTTTTTCCGGCGGGGGATGGGCCGATGAGCAGTTCTTC. Its protein is CASSFSGGGWADEQFF.